Sequencing of this TCR beta chain was carried out in a study of vaccination effects on CD4 cells after COVID-19. Study observations and caveats: Among infection- and vaccine-induced clones, marked clonal contraction occurred late after vaccination.

TCRdb's copy holds only in-frame clones and misses some; the assay was immunoSEQ multiplex PCR. This sample has about 66,000 clones, with 76% found just once. Antigen-specific CD4+ T cell clonotypes were called by their expansion after viral peptide-pool culture in ViraFEST. Cells that had been cultured for ten to eleven days were the source of isolated CD4+ T cells. Participants completed two doses of the BNT162b2 or mRNA-1273 vaccine. According to the study, vaccine recipients showed no prior SARS-CoV-2 infection and negative nucleocapsid antibodies. Every well housed around 2.1 million PBMC, which grew in culture alongside about 10 IU/ml IL-2 and 10 ug/ml peptides. About this clone itself: As yet, its antigen is unknown.

The sequence came from a human donor who received a COVID-19 vaccine. The sample here was CD4+ T cells from PBMCs cultured with HCoV-OC43 spike peptides, taken after COVID-19 vaccination. The subset here: HCoV-OC43 spike overlapping peptide pool stimulation.

CDR3 nucleotides: TGTGCCGATCTCAGGGACCGCCCGTACAATGAGCAGTTCTTC. Translated, it gives CADLRDRPYNEQFF. V usage is TRBV24-1 and J usage is TRBJ2-1; D may be TRBD1 or TRBD2 (5 bases each). Trimming pared 12 bases from V and 4 bases from J, leaving 18 bases between. This CDR3 spans 14 amino acids. Germline loops: CDR1 KGHDR, CDR2 SFDVKD.